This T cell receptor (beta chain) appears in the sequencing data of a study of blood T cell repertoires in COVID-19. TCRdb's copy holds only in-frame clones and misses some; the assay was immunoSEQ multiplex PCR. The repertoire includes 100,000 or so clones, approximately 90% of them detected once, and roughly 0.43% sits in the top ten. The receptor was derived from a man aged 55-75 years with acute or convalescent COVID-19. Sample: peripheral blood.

CDR3 nucleotide sequence: TGTGCCACCAGTGCGATTTTGGGGCATGCGGAGAAAAATCAGCCCCAGCATTTT. Translating gives CATSAILGHAEKNQPQHF. The chain recombines TRBV24-1 with TRBJ1-5; weak D call: TRBD1 (5 bases). CDR1 and CDR2 from the germline V gene are KGHDR and SFDVKD. The CDR3 spans 18 residues. V was shortened by 5 bases and J by 4 bases, with 23 bases between the two germline ends.